Listed below are T cell receptor beta chains from one sample, sequenced in a study of cytomegalovirus exposure and HLA in healthy donors. Clones were read by immunoSEQ multiplex PCR, and TCRdb kept only the in-frame ones, dropping some. Of about 200,000 clones in the sample, about 80% were seen once. The specimen was PBMCs. The receptors originated from a woman aged 40 to 55 in good health and CMV-seronegative. Each CDR3 is given with its conserved first and last residue. Each record gives: J gene, V gene, D gene, clone size, CDR3 DNA, CDR3 protein. The D gene is left open where the match is weak. A row's size may be missing; if present it is once, few, many or a size class.

j_call: TRBJ2-7
v_call: TRBV7-3
d_call: TRBD2
clone_size: -
cdr3_nt: TGTGCCAGCAGCGTGAAGCGGGGAGGCGAGCAGTACTTC
cdr3_aa: CASSVKRGGEQYF

j_call: TRBJ2-7
v_call: TRBV21-1
d_call: -
clone_size: -
cdr3_nt: TGTGCCAGCAGCCTCAGGGTATCCACTTACGAGCAGTACTTC
cdr3_aa: CASSLRVSTYEQYF

j_call: TRBJ2-2
v_call: TRBV9
d_call: TRBD1
clone_size: -
cdr3_nt: TGTGCCAGCAGCCCTCGCCGGGACAGGGTATCCGGGGAGCTGTTTTTT
cdr3_aa: CASSPRRDRVSGELFF

j_call: TRBJ2-5
v_call: TRBV21-1
d_call: -
clone_size: -
cdr3_nt: TGTGCCAGCAGCATACCGGACAGGGGGCAAGAGACCCAGTACTTC
cdr3_aa: CASSIPDRGQETQYF

j_call: TRBJ1-5
v_call: TRBV30
d_call: -
clone_size: -
cdr3_nt: TGTGCCTGGAGTCAGGGGAATCCTTATCAGCCCCAGCATTTT
cdr3_aa: CAWSQGNPYQPQHF

j_call: TRBJ1-1
v_call: TRBV5-5
d_call: -
clone_size: -
cdr3_nt: TGTGCCAGCAGCTTGGGGGGGGGAGGGGACACTGAAGCTTTCTTT
cdr3_aa: CASSLGGGGDTEAFF

j_call: TRBJ1-4
v_call: TRBV14
d_call: -
clone_size: -
cdr3_nt: TGTGCCAGCAGCCCCCGGACAGTGCGCGGTGAAAAACTGTTTTTT
cdr3_aa: CASSPRTVRGEKLFF

j_call: TRBJ1-1
v_call: TRBV5-1
d_call: -
clone_size: -
cdr3_nt: TGCGCCAGCAGCTTCGGGAAGAACACTGAAGCTTTCTTT
cdr3_aa: CASSFGKNTEAFF

j_call: TRBJ2-1
v_call: TRBV25-1
d_call: TRBD1
clone_size: -
cdr3_nt: TGTGCCAGCGACAGGGGTCTCGACAATGAGCAGTTCTTC
cdr3_aa: CASDRGLDNEQFF

j_call: TRBJ2-7
v_call: TRBV7-2
d_call: TRBD2
clone_size: -
cdr3_nt: TGTGCCAGCAGCTTAGAACCTAGCGGGAGGGCCTACGAGCAGTACTTC
cdr3_aa: CASSLEPSGRAYEQYF

j_call: TRBJ2-1
v_call: TRBV2
d_call: -
clone_size: -
cdr3_nt: TGTGCCAGCAGTGAAGGAATCCTTGGGGGGAATGAGCAGTTCTTC
cdr3_aa: CASSEGILGGNEQFF

j_call: TRBJ1-1
v_call: TRBV5-1
d_call: -
clone_size: -
cdr3_nt: TGCGCCAGCAGCTTGGCCAGTCAAACTGAAGCTTTCTTT
cdr3_aa: CASSLASQTEAFF

j_call: TRBJ2-3
v_call: TRBV2
d_call: TRBD1
clone_size: -
cdr3_nt: TGTGCCAGCACCGGGGACAGGTGGGGCGCAGATACGCAGTATTTT
cdr3_aa: CASTGDRWGADTQYF

j_call: TRBJ1-1
v_call: TRBV6-6
d_call: TRBD1
clone_size: -
cdr3_nt: TGTGCCAGCAGACATCCAGGGGGCACTGAAGCTTTCTTT
cdr3_aa: CASRHPGGTEAFF

j_call: TRBJ2-2
v_call: TRBV7-2
d_call: -
clone_size: -
cdr3_nt: TGTGCCACGAGTGGTTCGGGGAGGAACACCGGGGAGCTGTTTTTT
cdr3_aa: CATSGSGRNTGELFF

j_call: TRBJ1-2
v_call: TRBV7-9
d_call: TRBD1
clone_size: -
cdr3_nt: TGTGCCAGCAGCTTTGACAGGGCCTATGGCTACACCTTC
cdr3_aa: CASSFDRAYGYTF

j_call: TRBJ2-3
v_call: TRBV6-5
d_call: TRBD2
clone_size: once
cdr3_nt: TGTGCCAGCAGTTACTCTAGCGGGAGAGGAAATACGCAGTATTTT
cdr3_aa: CASSYSSGRGNTQYF

j_call: TRBJ1-4
v_call: TRBV11-2
d_call: -
clone_size: -
cdr3_nt: TGTGCCAGCACGCCACAGGGACCTTCAACTAATGAAAAACTGTTTTTT
cdr3_aa: CASTPQGPSTNEKLFF

j_call: TRBJ2-1
v_call: TRBV19
d_call: -
clone_size: once
cdr3_nt: TGTGCCAGTAGTACGTCTTCCGGGGCCTACAATGAGCAGTTCTTC
cdr3_aa: CASSTSSGAYNEQFF

j_call: TRBJ2-1
v_call: TRBV19
d_call: -
clone_size: few
cdr3_nt: TGTGCCAGTAGTATCGGCACTAGCTCAGTCAATGAGCAGTTCTTC
cdr3_aa: CASSIGTSSVNEQFF

j_call: TRBJ1-2
v_call: TRBV2
d_call: -
clone_size: -
cdr3_nt: TGTGCCAGCAGTTCCCCGCCTGACAGATCCCAAGGCTACACCTTC
cdr3_aa: CASSSPPDRSQGYTF

j_call: TRBJ1-1
v_call: TRBV4-3
d_call: TRBD1
clone_size: once
cdr3_nt: TGCGCCAGCAGCCAAGATTGGGGACAGGGTACTGAAGCTTTCTTT
cdr3_aa: CASSQDWGQGTEAFF

j_call: TRBJ2-3
v_call: TRBV19
d_call: TRBD1
clone_size: once
cdr3_nt: TGTGCCAGTAGTCTGACAGGGGCAGATACGCAGTATTTT
cdr3_aa: CASSLTGADTQYF

j_call: TRBJ2-3
v_call: TRBV19
d_call: -
clone_size: once
cdr3_nt: TGTGCCAGTAGTATAGAAGGGGGAGCCGTGACAGCCAGCACAGATACGCAGTATTTT
cdr3_aa: CASSIEGGAVTASTDTQYF

j_call: TRBJ2-2
v_call: TRBV5-4
d_call: -
clone_size: -
cdr3_nt: TGTGCCAGCAGCTTGGGAGCGGGGAACACCGGGGAGCTGTTTTTT
cdr3_aa: CASSLGAGNTGELFF

j_call: TRBJ1-2
v_call: TRBV4-3
d_call: -
clone_size: few
cdr3_nt: TGCGCCAGCAGCGGCGGCGTTGAGGGAAATGGAGGCTACACCTTC
cdr3_aa: CASSGGVEGNGGYTF

j_call: TRBJ2-2
v_call: TRBV19
d_call: TRBD2
clone_size: -
cdr3_nt: TGTGCCAGTAGTATGGGGGGAGGGGTTTCCGGGGAGCTGTTTTTT
cdr3_aa: CASSMGGGVSGELFF

j_call: TRBJ2-7
v_call: TRBV7-2
d_call: TRBD2
clone_size: -
cdr3_nt: TGTGCCAGCAGCCAGGGACTAGCGGAATACGAGCAGTACTTC
cdr3_aa: CASSQGLAEYEQYF

j_call: TRBJ2-1
v_call: TRBV9
d_call: TRBD1
clone_size: -
cdr3_nt: TGTGCCAGCAGCGCTGGGGACAGGTCTCATGAGCAGTTCTTC
cdr3_aa: CASSAGDRSHEQFF

j_call: TRBJ2-7
v_call: TRBV6-1
d_call: TRBD2
clone_size: -
cdr3_nt: TGTGCCAGCAGGGAGGGACTAGCGGGAGTCTACGAGCAGTACTTC
cdr3_aa: CASREGLAGVYEQYF

j_call: TRBJ2-1
v_call: TRBV27
d_call: TRBD2
clone_size: -
cdr3_nt: TGTGCCACCTCCGGGACTAGCGGGACGGTCGGGAATGAGCAGTTCTTC
cdr3_aa: CATSGTSGTVGNEQFF

j_call: TRBJ1-2
v_call: TRBV6-1
d_call: -
clone_size: once
cdr3_nt: TGTGCCAGCAGTGAGGAAGGGGGATTTAGGGCTAACTATGGCTACACCTTC
cdr3_aa: CASSEEGGFRANYGYTF

j_call: TRBJ2-1
v_call: TRBV4-3
d_call: TRBD2
clone_size: -
cdr3_nt: TGCGCCAGCAGCCGACTAGCGGGAGGACGGCCTGATGAGCAGTTCTTC
cdr3_aa: CASSRLAGGRPDEQFF

j_call: TRBJ2-7
v_call: TRBV7-2
d_call: TRBD2
clone_size: -
cdr3_nt: TGTGCCAGCAGCTTCGGGACTAGCGGGGCATCCTACGAGCAGTACTTC
cdr3_aa: CASSFGTSGASYEQYF

j_call: TRBJ2-2
v_call: TRBV5-4
d_call: TRBD2
clone_size: -
cdr3_nt: TGTGCCAGCAGCTTAAGCGGGAGCGGGACCGGGGAGCTGTTTTTT
cdr3_aa: CASSLSGSGTGELFF

j_call: TRBJ2-3
v_call: TRBV2
d_call: -
clone_size: -
cdr3_nt: TGTGCCAGCGGGGGCTGGGGCACAGATACGCAGTATTTT
cdr3_aa: CASGGWGTDTQYF

j_call: TRBJ1-2
v_call: TRBV13
d_call: -
clone_size: -
cdr3_nt: TGTGCCAGCAGCTTAGCGGAGCCCTCCCGCCGTGGCTACACCTTC
cdr3_aa: CASSLAEPSRRGYTF

j_call: TRBJ2-2
v_call: TRBV7-2
d_call: -
clone_size: few
cdr3_nt: TGTGCCAGCAGCTTAAACGGGGCCGGGGAGCTGTTTTTT
cdr3_aa: CASSLNGAGELFF

j_call: TRBJ2-1
v_call: TRBV9
d_call: -
clone_size: -
cdr3_nt: TGTGCCAGCAGCGTCGGAGAGGGCCTAATCGACTGGCAGTTCTTC
cdr3_aa: CASSVGEGLIDWQFF

j_call: TRBJ2-2
v_call: TRBV7-2
d_call: -
clone_size: -
cdr3_nt: TGTGCCAGCAGCTTCTTCTCGACAGGGAACACCGGGGAGCTGTTTTTT
cdr3_aa: CASSFFSTGNTGELFF

j_call: TRBJ2-2
v_call: TRBV4-1
d_call: -
clone_size: -
cdr3_nt: TGCGCCAGCAGCCCGCGGGCTAGCAGCAACACCGGGGAGCTGTTTTTT
cdr3_aa: CASSPRASSNTGELFF

j_call: TRBJ1-2
v_call: TRBV2
d_call: TRBD1
clone_size: -
cdr3_nt: TGTGCCAGCAGTGGACAGGGCAGTAACTATGGCTACACCTTC
cdr3_aa: CASSGQGSNYGYTF